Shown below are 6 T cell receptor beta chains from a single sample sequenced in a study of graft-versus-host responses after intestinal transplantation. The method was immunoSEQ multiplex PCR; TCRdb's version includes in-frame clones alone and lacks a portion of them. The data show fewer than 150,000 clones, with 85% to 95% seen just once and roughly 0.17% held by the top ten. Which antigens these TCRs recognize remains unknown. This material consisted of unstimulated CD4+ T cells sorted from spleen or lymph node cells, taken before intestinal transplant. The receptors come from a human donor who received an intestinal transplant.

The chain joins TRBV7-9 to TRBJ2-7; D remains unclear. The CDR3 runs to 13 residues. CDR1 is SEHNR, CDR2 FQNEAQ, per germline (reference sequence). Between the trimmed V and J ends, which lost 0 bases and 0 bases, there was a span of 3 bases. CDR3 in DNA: TGTGCCAGCAGCTTAGCGGTCTCCTACGAGCAGTACTTC. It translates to CASSLAVSYEQYF.

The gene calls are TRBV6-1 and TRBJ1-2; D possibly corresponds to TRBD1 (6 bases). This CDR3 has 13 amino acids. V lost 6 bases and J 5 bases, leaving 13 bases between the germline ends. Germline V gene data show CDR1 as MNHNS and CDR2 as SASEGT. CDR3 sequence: CASRAPGAYGYTF. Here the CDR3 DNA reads TGTGCCAGCAGAGCACCAGGGGCGTATGGCTACACCTTC.

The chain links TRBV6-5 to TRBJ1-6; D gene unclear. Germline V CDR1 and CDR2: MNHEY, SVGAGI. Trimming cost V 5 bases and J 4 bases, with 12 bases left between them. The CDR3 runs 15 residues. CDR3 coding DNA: TGTGCCAGCAGTGGAGACGGCATTTATAATTCACCCCTCCACTTT. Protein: CASSGDGIYNSPLHF.

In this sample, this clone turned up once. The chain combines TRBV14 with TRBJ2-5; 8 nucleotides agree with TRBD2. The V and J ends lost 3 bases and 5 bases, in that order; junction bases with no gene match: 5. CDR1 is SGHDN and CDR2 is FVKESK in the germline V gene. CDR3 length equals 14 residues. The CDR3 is CASSHGGVDETQYF. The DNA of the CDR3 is TGTGCCAGCAGCCACGGGGGGGTGGACGAGACCCAGTACTTC.

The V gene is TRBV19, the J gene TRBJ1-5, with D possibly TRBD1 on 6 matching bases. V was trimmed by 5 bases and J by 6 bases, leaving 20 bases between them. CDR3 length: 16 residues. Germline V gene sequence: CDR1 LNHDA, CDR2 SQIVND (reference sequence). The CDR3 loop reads CASSRERGASSQPQHF. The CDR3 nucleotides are TGTGCCAGTAGTCGAGAAAGGGGGGCGTCATCTCAGCCCCAGCATTTT. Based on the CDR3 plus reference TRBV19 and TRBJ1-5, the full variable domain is DGGITQSPKYLFRKEGQNVTLSCEQNLNHDAMYWYRQDPGQGLRLIYYSQIVNDFQKGDIAEGYSVSREKKESFPLTVTSAQKNPTAFYLCASSRERGASSQPQHFGDGTRLSIL.

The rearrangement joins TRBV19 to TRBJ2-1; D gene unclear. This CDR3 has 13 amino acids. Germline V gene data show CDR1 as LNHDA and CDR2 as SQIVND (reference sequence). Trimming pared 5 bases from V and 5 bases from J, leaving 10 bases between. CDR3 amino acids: CASSSRPHNEQFF. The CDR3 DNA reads TGTGCCAGTAGTTCGCGCCCCCACAATGAGCAGTTCTTC.